One sample yielded the 23 T cell receptor beta chains listed below, sequenced in a study of blood T cells in healthy people across ages. Then a second PCR, running roughly 7 to 11 cycles, was carried out with a sample-barcoded 5' primer and a J-beta primer mix. One entry per CDR3 protein results from TCRdb running MiXCR on the 5' RACE reads. The sample lists about 730,000 distinct CDR3 sequences, more than 40% seen once, with 20% to 25% in the top ten. Sequenced material: blood. All receptors derive from a woman in her sixties in good health.

V and J are TRBV12-3 or TRBV12-4 and TRBJ2-7, with a possible D match to TRBD2 (5 bases). Deletions cut 5 bases from V and 12 bases from J, with 14 bases between. The CDR3 length is 11 residues. Written as DNA, the CDR3 is TGTGCCAGCAGTAACCGGAACCGGGGGTACTTC. It yields the protein CASSNRNRGYF.

The V call is TRBV7-8, the J call TRBJ2-4; the D is unclear. The J call may be mistaken, given a closer DNA end match to TRBJ2-7. This CDR3 contains 14 residues. The germline CDR1 and CDR2 sequences are SGHVS and FQNEAQ. The CDR3 region has the DNA TGTGCCAGCAGCTTAGGCATAGGCCACTACGAGCAGTACTTC. Its translation: CASSLGIGHYEQYF.

The genes are TRBV7-2 and TRBJ2-1; TRBD1 matches 7 bases. The CDR3 has 14 amino acids. Trimming at V came to 5 bases and at J to 6 bases, leaving 7 bases not matched to a gene. Germline V gene lookup returns CDR1 SGHTA and CDR2 FQGNSA. The CDR3 here is CASSVLQGSNEQFF. As DNA, the CDR3 is TGTGCCAGCAGCGTGCTACAGGGGAGCAATGAGCAGTTCTTC.

This clonotype showed up just a few times. The CDR3 here is CAIRSTEGGSSTDTQYF. The CDR3 coding sequence is TGTGCCATCAGATCCACTGAAGGGGGTTCCAGCACAGATACGCAGTATTTT. The chain carries TRBV10-3 and TRBJ2-3; D possibly corresponds to TRBD1 (6 bases). This CDR3 is 17 amino acids long. Germline V gene lookup returns CDR1 ENHRY and CDR2 SYGVKD. V was shortened by 6 bases and J by 0 bases, with 19 bases between the two germline ends.

The chain recombines TRBV4-3 with TRBJ1-5; D is unclear. This CDR3 spans 13 amino acids. V was pared by 2 bases and J by 4 bases, with 6 bases between. Germline CDR1 reads LGHNA; CDR2 reads YSLEER. The CDR3 region has the DNA TGCGCCAGCAGCCAAAGGCGGAATCAGCCCCAGCATTTT. This translates into CASSQRRNQPQHF.

The rearrangement joins TRBV7-9 to TRBJ1-2; D may be TRBD1 (6 bases). From germline, CDR1 is SEHNR and CDR2 FQNEAQ (reference sequence). This CDR3 has 14 amino acids. V was trimmed by 5 bases and J by 7 bases, leaving 17 bases between them. In nucleotides, the CDR3 is TGTGCCAGCAGCCAGGGGTCCCGGGACGGTGGCTACACCTTC. Protein product: CASSQGSRDGGYTF.

CDR3 in DNA: TGTGCCAGCAGCTTGGACAGGGGTTCCGGGGAGCTGTTTTTT. Translating it yields CASSLDRGSGELFF. This sequence joins TRBV7-7 and TRBJ2-2, with 9 bases fitting TRBD1. CDR3 length equals 14 residues. The germline V gene encodes CDR1 SSHAT and CDR2 FNYEAQ (reference sequence). The J segment lost 6 bases and the V segment lost 3 bases, leaving 2 bases of the junction unmatched. Looking up the rest from reference TRBV7-7 and TRBJ2-2 gives the full variable domain: GAGVSQSPRYKVTKRGQDVTLRCDPISSHATLYWYQQALGQGPEFLTYFNYEAQPDKSGLPSDRFSAERPEGSISTLTIQRTEQRDSAMYRCASSLDRGSGELFFGEGSRLTVL.

The chain has TRBV12-5 and TRBJ2-1; D ambiguous. The germline V gene encodes CDR1 LGHNT and CDR2 FRNRAP. Trimming stripped 3 bases from V and 6 bases from J, with 6 bases between. CDR3 length: 12 residues. This chain's CDR3 is CASGFTGNEQFF. CDR3 nucleotides: TGTGCTAGTGGTTTTACCGGCAATGAGCAGTTCTTC.

This chain uses TRBV11-2 with TRBJ2-7; perhaps TRBD1 as D (6 bases). The V end lost 5 bases, the J end lost 7 bases, and 24 bases lay between the germline ends. Germline V gives CDR1 SGHAT, CDR2 FQNNGV. CDR3 length: 16 amino acids. CDR3 region: CASSLMIRGQNKEQYF. The DNA for the CDR3 is TGTGCCAGCAGCCTTATGATCAGGGGTCAGAACAAGGAGCAGTACTTC.

This clonotype showed up just a few times. The J gene is TRBJ2-7, the V gene TRBV6-5; D is uncertain. CDR1 is MNHEY, CDR2 SVGAGI, per germline. Trimming shortened V by 6 bases and J by 3 bases, and 12 bases separated the two germline ends. The CDR3 has 13 residues. The CDR3 DNA reads as TGTGCCAGCAGCGACTCTGGGGACTACGAGCAGTACTTC. It is translated as CASSDSGDYEQYF.

The V gene is TRBV7-3, the J gene TRBJ2-5, with a tentative D call TRBD2 (5 bases). V was shortened by 0 bases and J by 4 bases, with 12 bases between the two germline ends. From germline, CDR1 is SGHTA and CDR2 FQGTGA. The CDR3 sequence is 15 residues long. The CDR3 loop reads CASSLTGGGRETQYF. The CDR3 DNA is TGTGCCAGCAGCTTAACCGGAGGAGGCCGAGAGACCCAGTACTTC.

The rearrangement uses TRBV20-1 and TRBJ2-1, with 11 bases identical to TRBD2. Germline V gene lookup returns CDR1 DFQATT and CDR2 SNEGSKA (reference sequence). The V segment lost 6 bases and the J segment 2 bases; nucleotides outside the gene matches: 9. The CDR3 runs to 16 residues. The CDR3 nucleotides are TGCAGTGCGACTCATAGCGGGGGGGCCCCCTACAATGAGCAGTTCTTC. It encodes CSATHSGGAPYNEQFF.

This clonotype was recorded once. The chain is built from TRBV3-1 and TRBJ2-1; 11 bases line up with TRBD2. V shed 8 bases, J shed 8 bases, and the junction held 20 bases outside the gene matches. The germline gives CDR1 LGHDT, CDR2 YNNKEL (reference sequence). The CDR3 loop spans 18 amino acids. CDR3 protein: CASRQLAGGLGSGDEQFF. The CDR3 DNA reads as TGTGCCAGCCGTCAGTTAGCGGGAGGGCTGGGTAGTGGCGATGAGCAGTTCTTC.

V is TRBV6-2 or TRBV6-3 and J is TRBJ2-7, with 11 bases aligning to TRBD2. The J segment lost 7 bases and the V segment lost 6 bases, leaving 8 bases of the junction unmatched. Germline loops: CDR1 MNHEY, CDR2 SVGEGT. There are 14 residues in the CDR3. CDR3 in amino acids: CASRPSGGSDEQYF. DNA of the CDR3: TGTGCCAGCAGACCTAGCGGGGGGTCAGATGAGCAGTACTTC.

This chain joins TRBV7-3 and TRBJ2-1; TRBD2 agrees at 7 bases. Judging by the DNA end, TRBJ2-7 fits better; the J call may be wrong. The CDR3 has 16 amino acids. Per the germline V gene, CDR1 is SGHTA and CDR2 is FQGTGA. CDR3 amino acids: CASSPQAGLSYNEQYF. CDR3 sequence (DNA): TGTGCCAGCAGCCCCCAAGCGGGACTCTCCTACAATGAGCAGTACTTC.

This clonotype was found many times. This rearrangement joins TRBV20-1 to TRBJ2-5; TRBD1 aligns across 8 bases. CDR3 length: 12 amino acids. Germline V lookup: CDR1 DFQATT, CDR2 SNEGSKA (reference sequence). CDR3 sequence (DNA): TGCAGCGCCCGGACAGGGTTAGAGACCCAGTACTTC. Residues: CSARTGLETQYF.

V and J are TRBV2 and TRBJ1-2, with 9 bases identical to TRBD1. This CDR3 region has 13 residues. V gave up 6 bases and J gave up 8 bases; unmatched junction bases: 7. CDR1 and CDR2 from the germline V gene are SNHLY and FYNNEI. The CDR3 loop reads CASSTDRGGGYTF. The CDR3 coding sequence is TGTGCCAGCAGCACGGACAGGGGCGGCGGCTACACCTTC.

The genes are TRBV12-3 or TRBV12-4 and TRBJ1-6, with D maybe TRBD1 (6 bases). Trimming shortened V by 3 bases and J by 6 bases, and 12 bases separated the two germline ends. The CDR3 totals 15 residues. CDR3 DNA sequence: TGTGCCAGCAGTTTCGTCGGACAGACTAATTCACCCCTCCACTTT. This translates into CASSFVGQTNSPLHF.

The chain carries TRBV4-1 and TRBJ2-7, with 7 bases fitting TRBD1. CDR3 size: 16 residues. The V gene's germline CDR1 is MGHRA and CDR2 YSYEKL. V was clipped by 0 bases and J by 4 bases; unmatched bases: 9. This CDR3 is CASSQEGGRGTYEQYF. The CDR3 nucleotides read TGCGCCAGCAGCCAAGAAGGAGGCAGGGGGACGTACGAGCAGTACTTC.

V and J are TRBV29-1 and TRBJ2-7; D gene uncertain. The CDR3 consists of 11 residues. V was trimmed by 3 bases and J by 4 bases, leaving 7 bases between them. Germline-derived CDR1 and CDR2 are SQVTM and ANQGSEA. The CDR3 loop is CSVDINYEQYF. CDR3 bases: TGCAGCGTTGACATTAATTACGAGCAGTACTTC.

This clonotype was counted between two and nine times. The V call is TRBV6-5, the J call TRBJ2-1; D may be TRBD2 (7 bases). Trimming took off 5 bases at V and 10 bases at J, with 18 bases between the two ends. CDR1 is MNHEY, CDR2 SVGAGI, per germline. CDR3 length: 14 amino acids. The CDR3 is CASSRGALGGEQFF. The CDR3 DNA reads as TGTGCCAGCAGTCGGGGGGCCCTCGGGGGAGAGCAGTTCTTC.

The chain has TRBV7-9 and TRBJ2-5; D not certain. This CDR3 spans 12 amino acids. Trimming took off 4 bases at V and 5 bases at J, with 8 bases between the two ends. From germline, CDR1 is SEHNR and CDR2 FQNEAQ (reference sequence). In DNA, the CDR3 is TGTGCCAGCAGCTATATTACCGAGACCCAGTACTTC. It yields the protein CASSYITETQYF.

This chain joins TRBV5-1 and TRBJ2-2, with 9 bases fitting TRBD1. CDR3 size: 16 residues. The germline V gene encodes CDR1 SGHRS and CDR2 YFSETQ. J was trimmed by 1 base and V by 3 bases; bases with no gene match: 4. CDR3: CASSSRDRVNTGELFF. The CDR3 DNA is TGCGCCAGCAGCTCTCGGGACAGGGTGAACACCGGGGAGCTGTTTTTT.